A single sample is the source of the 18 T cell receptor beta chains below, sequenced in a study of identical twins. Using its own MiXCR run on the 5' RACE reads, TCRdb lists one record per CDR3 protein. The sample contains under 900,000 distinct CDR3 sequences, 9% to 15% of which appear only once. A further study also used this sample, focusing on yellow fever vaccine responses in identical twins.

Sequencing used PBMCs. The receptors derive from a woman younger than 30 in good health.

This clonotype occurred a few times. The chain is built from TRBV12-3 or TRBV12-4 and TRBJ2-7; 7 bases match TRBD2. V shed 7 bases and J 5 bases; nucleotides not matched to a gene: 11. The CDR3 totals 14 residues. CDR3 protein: CASIRLALGHEQYF. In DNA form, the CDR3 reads TGTGCCAGCATCAGACTAGCTCTGGGCCACGAGCAGTACTTC.

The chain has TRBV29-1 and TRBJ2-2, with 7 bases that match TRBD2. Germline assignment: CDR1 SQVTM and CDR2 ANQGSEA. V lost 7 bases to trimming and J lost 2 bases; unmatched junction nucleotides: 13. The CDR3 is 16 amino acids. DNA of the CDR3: TGCAGCGCCTCATTGGGGGGGAGTGCCAACACCGGGGAGCTGTTTTTT. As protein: CSASLGGSANTGELFF.

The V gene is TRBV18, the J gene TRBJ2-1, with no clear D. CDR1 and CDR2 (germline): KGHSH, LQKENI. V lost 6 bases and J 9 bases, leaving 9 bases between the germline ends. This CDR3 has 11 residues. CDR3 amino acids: CASSAEFEQFF. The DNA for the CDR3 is TGTGCCAGCTCGGCAGAATTTGAGCAGTTCTTC. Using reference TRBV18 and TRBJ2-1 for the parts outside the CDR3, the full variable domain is NAGVMQNPRHLVRRRGQEARLRCSPMKGHSHVYWYRQLPEEGLKFMVYLQKENIIDESGMPKERFSAEFPKEGPSILRIQQVVRGDSAAYFCASSAEFEQFFGPGTRLTVL.

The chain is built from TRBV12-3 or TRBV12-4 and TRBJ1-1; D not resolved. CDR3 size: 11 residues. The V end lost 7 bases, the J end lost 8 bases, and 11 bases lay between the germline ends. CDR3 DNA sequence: TGTGCCAGCACTGATCGGGCGGAAGCTTTCTTT. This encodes CASTDRAEAFF.

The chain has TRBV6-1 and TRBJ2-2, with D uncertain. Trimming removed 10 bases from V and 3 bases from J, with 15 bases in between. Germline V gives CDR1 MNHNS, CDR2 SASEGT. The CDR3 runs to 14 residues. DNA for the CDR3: TGTGCCAACCGGTGGGGAAAGGACACCGGGGAGCTGTTTTTT. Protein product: CANRWGKDTGELFF.

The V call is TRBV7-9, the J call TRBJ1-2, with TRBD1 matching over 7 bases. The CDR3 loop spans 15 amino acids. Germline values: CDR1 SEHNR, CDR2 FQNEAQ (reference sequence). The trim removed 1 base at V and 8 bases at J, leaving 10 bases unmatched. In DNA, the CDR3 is TGTGCCAGCAGCTTAGTGTCGAAAACAGGGGTCGGCTACACCTTC. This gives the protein CASSLVSKTGVGYTF.

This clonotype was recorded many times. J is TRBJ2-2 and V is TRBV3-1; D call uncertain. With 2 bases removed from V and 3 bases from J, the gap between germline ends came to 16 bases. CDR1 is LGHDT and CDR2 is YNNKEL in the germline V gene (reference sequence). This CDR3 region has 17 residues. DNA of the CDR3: TGTGCCAGCAGCCAACCGGCTCGCCTTCGGGACACCGGGGAGCTGTTTTTT. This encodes CASSQPARLRDTGELFF.

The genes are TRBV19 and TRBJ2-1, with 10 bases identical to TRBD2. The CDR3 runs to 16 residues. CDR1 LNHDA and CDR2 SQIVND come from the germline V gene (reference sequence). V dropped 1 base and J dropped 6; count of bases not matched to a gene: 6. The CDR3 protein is CASSIVLAGAGNEQFF. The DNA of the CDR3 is TGTGCCAGTAGTATAGTGCTAGCGGGGGCCGGCAATGAGCAGTTCTTC.

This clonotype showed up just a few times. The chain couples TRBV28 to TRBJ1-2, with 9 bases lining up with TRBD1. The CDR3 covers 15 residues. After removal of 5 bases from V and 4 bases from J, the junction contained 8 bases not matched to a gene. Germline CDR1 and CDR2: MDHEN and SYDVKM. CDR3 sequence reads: CASSIPGQGPYGYTF. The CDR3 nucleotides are TGTGCCAGCAGTATCCCGGGACAGGGACCCTATGGCTACACCTTC.

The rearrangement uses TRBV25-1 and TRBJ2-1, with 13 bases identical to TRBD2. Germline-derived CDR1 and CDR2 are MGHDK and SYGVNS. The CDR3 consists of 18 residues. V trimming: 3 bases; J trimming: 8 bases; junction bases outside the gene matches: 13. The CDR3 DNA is TGTGCCAGCAGTGATCCTAAACAGGGACTAGCGGGACCCCATGAGCAGTTCTTC. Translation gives CASSDPKQGLAGPHEQFF.

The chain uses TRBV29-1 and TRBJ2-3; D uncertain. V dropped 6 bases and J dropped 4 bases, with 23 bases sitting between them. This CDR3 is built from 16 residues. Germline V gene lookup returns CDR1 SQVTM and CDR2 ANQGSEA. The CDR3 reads CSVAPPRRSGSDTQYF. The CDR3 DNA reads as TGCAGCGTAGCCCCCCCCCGGCGAAGTGGTTCAGATACGCAGTATTTT.

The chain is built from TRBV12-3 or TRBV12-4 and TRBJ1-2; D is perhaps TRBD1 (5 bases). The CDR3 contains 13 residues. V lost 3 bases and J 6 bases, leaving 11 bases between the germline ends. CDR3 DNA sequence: TGTGCCAGCAGTTTTGGGGCAGAGGATGGCTACACCTTC. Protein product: CASSFGAEDGYTF.

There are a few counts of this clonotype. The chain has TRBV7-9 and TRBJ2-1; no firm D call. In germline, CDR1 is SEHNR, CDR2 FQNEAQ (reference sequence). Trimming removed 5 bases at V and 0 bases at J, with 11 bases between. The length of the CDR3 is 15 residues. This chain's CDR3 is CASSRGVNSYNEQFF. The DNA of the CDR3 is TGTGCCAGCAGCCGAGGAGTTAACTCCTACAATGAGCAGTTCTTC.

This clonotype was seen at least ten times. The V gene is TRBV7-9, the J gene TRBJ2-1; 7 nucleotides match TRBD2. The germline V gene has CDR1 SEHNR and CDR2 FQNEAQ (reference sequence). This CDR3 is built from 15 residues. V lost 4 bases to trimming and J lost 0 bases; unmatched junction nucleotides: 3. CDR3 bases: TGTGCCAGCAGCTACGGACTAGGCTCCTACAATGAGCAGTTCTTC. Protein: CASSYGLGSYNEQFF.

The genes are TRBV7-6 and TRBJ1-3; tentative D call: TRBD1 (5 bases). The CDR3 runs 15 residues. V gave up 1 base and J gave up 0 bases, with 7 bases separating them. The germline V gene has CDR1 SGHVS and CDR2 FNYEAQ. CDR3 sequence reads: CASSLEQGSGNTIYF. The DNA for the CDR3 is TGTGCCAGCAGCTTAGAGCAGGGCTCTGGAAACACCATATATTTT.

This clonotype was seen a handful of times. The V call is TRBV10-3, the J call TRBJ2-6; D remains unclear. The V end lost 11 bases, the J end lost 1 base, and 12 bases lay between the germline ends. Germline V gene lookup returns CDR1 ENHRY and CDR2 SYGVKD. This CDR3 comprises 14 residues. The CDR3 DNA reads TGTGCCCTATACGGACGTTCTGGGGCCAACGTCCTGACTTTC. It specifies CALYGRSGANVLTF.

The CDR3, as DNA: TGTGCCAGCAGCTTAGCGCTGGGACACGGGAGAGGGTCCCAGCATTTT. Protein sequence: CASSLALGHGRGSQHF. V usage is TRBV7-8 and J usage is TRBJ1-5, with D perhaps TRBD1 (6 bases). The length of the CDR3 is 16 residues. Per germline, CDR1 SGHVS and CDR2 FQNEAQ. With 0 bases removed from V and 11 bases from J, the gap between germline ends came to 20 bases.

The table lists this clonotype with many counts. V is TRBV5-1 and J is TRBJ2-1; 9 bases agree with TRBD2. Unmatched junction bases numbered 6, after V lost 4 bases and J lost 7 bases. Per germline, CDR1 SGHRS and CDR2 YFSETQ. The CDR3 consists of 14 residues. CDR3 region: CASSVTSGVNEQFF. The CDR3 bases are TGCGCCAGCAGCGTGACTAGCGGAGTTAATGAGCAGTTCTTC. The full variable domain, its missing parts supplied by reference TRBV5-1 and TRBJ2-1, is KAGVTQTPRYLIKTRGQQVTLSCSPISGHRSVSWYQQTPGQGLQFLFEYFSETQRNKGNFPGRFSGRQFSNSRSEMNVSTLELGDSALYLCASSVTSGVNEQFFGPGTRLTVL.